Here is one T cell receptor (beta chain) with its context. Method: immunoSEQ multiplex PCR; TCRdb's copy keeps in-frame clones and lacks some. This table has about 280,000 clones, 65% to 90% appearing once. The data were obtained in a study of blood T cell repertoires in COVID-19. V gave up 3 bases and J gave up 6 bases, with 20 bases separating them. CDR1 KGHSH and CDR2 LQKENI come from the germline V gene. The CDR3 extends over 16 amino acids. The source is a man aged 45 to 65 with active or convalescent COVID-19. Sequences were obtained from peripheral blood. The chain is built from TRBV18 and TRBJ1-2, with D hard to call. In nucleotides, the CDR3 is TGTGCCAGCTCACCGGAAATCTCGGTGGCGGTGGATGGCTACACCTTC. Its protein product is CASSPEISVAVDGYTF.